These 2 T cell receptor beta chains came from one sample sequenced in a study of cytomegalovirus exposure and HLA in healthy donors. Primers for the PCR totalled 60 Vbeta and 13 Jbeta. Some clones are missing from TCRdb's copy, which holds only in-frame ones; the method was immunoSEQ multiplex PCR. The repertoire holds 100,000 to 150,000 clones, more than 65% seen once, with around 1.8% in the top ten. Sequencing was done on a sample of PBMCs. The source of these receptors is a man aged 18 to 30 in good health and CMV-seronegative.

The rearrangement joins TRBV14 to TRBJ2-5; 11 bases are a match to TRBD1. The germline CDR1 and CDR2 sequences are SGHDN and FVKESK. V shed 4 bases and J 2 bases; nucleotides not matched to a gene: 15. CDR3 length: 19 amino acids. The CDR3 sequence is CASSPLKVGTGGRQETQYF. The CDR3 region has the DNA TGTGCCAGCAGCCCTCTAAAAGTTGGGACAGGGGGGCGGCAAGAGACCCAGTACTTC.

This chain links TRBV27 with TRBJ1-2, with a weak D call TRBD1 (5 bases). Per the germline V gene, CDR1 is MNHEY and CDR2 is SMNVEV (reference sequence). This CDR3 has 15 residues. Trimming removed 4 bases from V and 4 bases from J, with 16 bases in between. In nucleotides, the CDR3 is TGTGCCAGCAGTTCCTCCAGGGAGGCGACCTATGGCTACACCTTC. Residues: CASSSSREATYGYTF.